The 23 T cell receptor beta chains in this list originate from one sample, sequenced in a study of blood T cell repertoires in COVID-19. The method was immunoSEQ multiplex PCR; TCRdb's version includes in-frame clones alone and lacks a portion of them. Among over 200,000 clones, 70% to 90% were seen once, and the ten largest hold more than 10%. Specimen: peripheral blood. These receptor sequences come from a woman aged 18-29 years who had recovered from COVID-19.

The V call is TRBV25-1, the J call TRBJ2-1; 7 bases match TRBD2. The V segment lost 2 bases and the J segment 9 bases; nucleotides outside the gene matches: 7. From germline, CDR1 is MGHDK and CDR2 SYGVNS. The length of the CDR3 is 14 residues. In DNA, the CDR3 is TGTGCCAGCAGTGAACCGAGTCCGGGGGGTGAGCAGTTCTTC. This encodes CASSEPSPGGEQFF.

This chain uses TRBV28 with TRBJ2-4, with 9 nucleotides matching TRBD2. The germline CDR1 and CDR2 sequences are MDHEN and SYDVKM. V was clipped by 2 bases and J by 4 bases; unmatched bases: 12. The CDR3 sequence is 18 residues long. DNA of the CDR3: TGTGCCAGCAGTTTAGGACGGATTAGCGGGAGTTGGAAAAACATTCAGTACTTC. Translated: CASSLGRISGSWKNIQYF.

The chain uses TRBV3-1 (or the pseudogene TRBV3-2) and TRBJ2-1; 7 nucleotides agree with TRBD2. V was clipped by 6 bases and J by 0 bases; unmatched bases: 5. In germline, CDR1 is LGHDT, CDR2 YNNKEL (reference sequence). The CDR3 is 15 amino acids. CDR3 protein: CASRSSGSSYNEQFF. CDR3 nucleotide sequence: TGTGCCAGCAGGTCTAGCGGCAGCTCCTACAATGAGCAGTTCTTC.

The gene calls are TRBV21-1 and TRBJ1-1. TRBV21-1 is a documented pseudogene. The CDR3 length is 14 residues. CDR3 DNA: TGTGCCAGCAGCAAAGGCGGGGTTTCCACTGAAGCTTTCTTT. This codes for CASSKGGVSTEAFF.

The chain links TRBV11-2 to TRBJ1-1, with TRBD1 matching over 7 bases. The CDR3 sequence is 15 residues long. The germline gives CDR1 SGHAT, CDR2 FQNNGV. The V segment lost 5 bases and the J segment 3 bases; nucleotides outside the gene matches: 9. DNA for the CDR3: TGTGCCAGCAGCCCCGACAGGGTTGGGTACACTGAAGCTTTCTTT. Its protein is CASSPDRVGYTEAFF.

The chain is built from TRBV9 and TRBJ2-1; 15 bases fit TRBD2. Germline loops: CDR1 SGDLS, CDR2 YYNGEE. V was pared by 3 bases and J by 8 bases, with 12 bases of the junction left unmatched. This CDR3 has 18 amino acids. The CDR3 sequence is CASSDGLAGGPVWDEQFF. The CDR3 region has the DNA TGTGCCAGCAGCGACGGACTAGCGGGAGGGCCTGTTTGGGATGAGCAGTTCTTC.

This chain links TRBV15 with TRBJ1-2, with 7 nucleotides matching TRBD1. CDR3 length: 14 residues. Trimming cost V 2 bases and J 4 bases; bases outside gene matches: 4. Germline values: CDR1 LNHNV, CDR2 YYDKDF (reference sequence). The chain's CDR3 is CATSRQGDLYGYTF. The CDR3 nucleotides read TGTGCCACCAGCAGACAGGGGGACCTCTATGGCTACACCTTC. Looking up the rest from reference TRBV15 and TRBJ1-2 gives the full variable domain: DAMVIQNPRYQVTQFGKPVTLSCSQTLNHNVMYWYQQKSSQAPKLLFHYYDKDFNNEADTPDNFQSRRPNTSFCFLDIRSPGLGDTAMYLCATSRQGDLYGYTFGSGTRLTVV.

The chain joins TRBV7-6 to TRBJ2-3; TRBD2 matches at 11 bases. This CDR3 contains 16 residues. Germline V gives CDR1 SGHVS, CDR2 FNYEAQ. The trim removed 5 bases at V and 4 bases at J, leaving 8 bases unmatched. The CDR3 DNA sequence: TGTGCCAGCAGCCCCCTGACTAGCGGGATGGCAGATACGCAGTATTTT. It specifies CASSPLTSGMADTQYF.

The chain is built from TRBV3-1 (or the pseudogene TRBV3-2) and TRBJ1-6; 8 positions agree with TRBD1. Germline values: CDR1 LGHDT, CDR2 YNNKEL (reference sequence). J gave up 8 bases and V 3 bases, and 3 bases lay outside the gene matches. This CDR3 region has 14 residues. The CDR3 DNA is TGTGCCAGCAGCCATCTACAGGGGGATTCACCCCTCCACTTT. It yields the protein CASSHLQGDSPLHF.

This chain uses TRBV19 with TRBJ2-4; maybe TRBD2 (7 bases). The length of the CDR3 is 17 residues. Germline V CDR1 and CDR2: LNHDA, SQIVND (reference sequence). With 3 bases removed from V and 1 base from J, the gap between germline ends came to 16 bases. The CDR3 nucleotides are TGTGCCAGTAGTATCCTGAGGGGGGGCATGGCCAAAAACATTCAGTACTTC. It is translated as CASSILRGGMAKNIQYF. The whole variable domain, filled in from reference TRBV19 and TRBJ2-4, reads DGGITQSPKYLFRKEGQNVTLSCEQNLNHDAMYWYRQDPGQGLRLIYYSQIVNDFQKGDIAEGYSVSREKKESFPLTVTSAQKNPTAFYLCASSILRGGMAKNIQYFGAGTRLSVL.

The V gene is TRBV6-2 or TRBV6-3, the J gene TRBJ2-7; D gene uncertain. This CDR3 contains 18 residues. Germline V gene data show CDR1 as MNHEY and CDR2 as SVGEGT. V was trimmed by 3 bases and J by 4 bases, leaving 25 bases between them. The CDR3 nucleotides read TGTGCCAGCAGTTATCCCGAGGCACGTGTACCCGGCATGTACGAGCAGTACTTC. It specifies CASSYPEARVPGMYEQYF.

This chain joins TRBV5-1 and TRBJ2-1; 9 bases fit TRBD2. Germline V gene sequence: CDR1 SGHRS, CDR2 YFSETQ. With 4 bases clipped from V and 7 bases from J, the junction kept 12 bases outside the gene matches. The CDR3 has 16 amino acids. The CDR3 loop reads CASSPHSGSGLNEQFF. The CDR3 DNA sequence: TGCGCCAGCAGCCCCCATAGCGGGAGTGGGCTGAATGAGCAGTTCTTC.

The chain is built from TRBV30 and TRBJ1-1; no clear D. The CDR3 covers 14 residues. The germline V and J ends were trimmed by 2 bases and 0 bases, with 10 bases remaining between them. Germline V gene data show CDR1 as GTSNPN and CDR2 as SVGIG (reference sequence). CDR3 in DNA: TGTGCCTGGAGTCGCGTTTCCATGAACACTGAAGCTTTCTTT. It yields the protein CAWSRVSMNTEAFF.

The V call is TRBV13, the J call TRBJ2-3; a weak D match, TRBD1 (5 bases). The germline CDR1 and CDR2 sequences are PRHDT and FYEKMQ (reference sequence). There are 16 residues in the CDR3. Trimming removed 5 bases at V and 3 bases at J, with 18 bases between. Here the CDR3 reads CASSPRVSAGTDTQYF. The CDR3 DNA is TGTGCCAGCAGCCCACGAGTCTCCGCAGGGACAGATACGCAGTATTTT.

The chain is built from TRBV11-3 and TRBJ2-1; TRBD1 matches at 9 bases. Germline V gives CDR1 SGHNT, CDR2 YENEEA. The J segment lost 6 bases and the V segment lost 5 bases, leaving 8 bases of the junction unmatched. This CDR3 spans 15 amino acids. CDR3 in amino acids: CASSRTGAQSNEQFF. As DNA, the CDR3 is TGTGCCAGCAGCCGGACAGGGGCGCAATCCAATGAGCAGTTCTTC. The full variable domain, completed using reference TRBV11-3 and TRBJ2-1, is EAGVVQSPRYKIIEKKQPVAFWCNPISGHNTLYWYLQNLGQGPELLIRYENEEAVDDSQLPKDRFSAERLKGVDSTLKIQPAELGDSAVYLCASSRTGAQSNEQFFGPGTRLTVL.

CDR3: CASSHGTLLAQYF. In DNA, the CDR3 is TGTGCCAGCAGCCATGGGACTCTCCTGGCCCAGTACTTC. The V gene is TRBV13, the J gene TRBJ2-5, with a weak D call TRBD2 (6 bases). The germline CDR1 and CDR2 sequences are PRHDT and FYEKMQ (reference sequence). The CDR3 extends over 13 amino acids. V lost 5 bases and J 9 bases, leaving 16 bases between the germline ends.

This chain links TRBV7-2 with TRBJ2-7; tentatively, D is TRBD2 (7 bases). Germline V CDR1 and CDR2: SGHTA, FQGNSA. Trimming took off 0 bases at V and 3 bases at J, with 12 bases between the two ends. This CDR3 is 15 amino acids long. The CDR3 DNA is TGTGCCAGCAGCTTAGCGACGGGGGGCTACTACGAGCAGTACTTC. Its protein is CASSLATGGYYEQYF.

V is TRBV13 and J is TRBJ1-2; tentative D call: TRBD1 (5 bases). V was shortened by 5 bases and J by 4 bases, with 17 bases between the two germline ends. The CDR3 is 15 residues long. Germline-derived CDR1 and CDR2 are PRHDT and FYEKMQ (reference sequence). The CDR3 DNA reads TGTGCCAGCAGCCCCGAATCAGAGACAGTCTATGGCTACACCTTC. Encoded protein: CASSPESETVYGYTF.

The CDR3 loop is CASSDAGTGILANYGYTF. The CDR3 coding sequence is TGTGCCAGCAGTGATGCCGGGACAGGAATCCTAGCTAACTATGGCTACACCTTC. V usage is TRBV6-1 and J usage is TRBJ1-2, with 8 bases identical to TRBD1. The germline CDR1 and CDR2 sequences are MNHNS and SASEGT. This CDR3 has 18 residues. V trimming: 3 bases; J trimming: 0 bases; junction bases outside the gene matches: 12.

The rearrangement uses TRBV28 and TRBJ2-1; D is perhaps TRBD2 (6 bases). There are 15 residues in the CDR3. Looked up from germline, CDR1 is MDHEN and CDR2 is SYDVKM. Trimming stripped 8 bases from V and 6 bases from J, with 20 bases between. CDR3 region: CASFLGGAAGNEQFF. CDR3 bases: TGTGCCAGCTTCTTGGGCGGGGCGGCCGGCAATGAGCAGTTCTTC.

This chain links TRBV25-1 with TRBJ2-2; D call uncertain. The germline V gene encodes CDR1 MGHDK and CDR2 SYGVNS. The CDR3 totals 13 residues. V was clipped by 4 bases and J by 3 bases, with 6 bases between them. The CDR3 reads CASSAYYTGELFF. The CDR3, as DNA: TGTGCCAGCAGTGCTTATTACACCGGGGAGCTGTTTTTT. Together with reference TRBV25-1 and TRBJ2-2, the CDR3 gives the full variable domain: EADIYQTPRYLVIGTGKKITLECSQTMGHDKMYWYQQDPGMELHLIHYSYGVNSTEKGDLSSESTVSRIRTEHFPLTLESARPSHTSQYLCASSAYYTGELFFGEGSRLTVL.

This chain connects TRBV29-1 to TRBJ2-7, with D maybe TRBD2 (5 bases). CDR1 SQVTM and CDR2 ANQGSEA come from the germline V gene. The CDR3 loop spans 15 amino acids. Trimming took 5 bases from V and 2 from J, leaving 19 bases between them. The CDR3 region has the DNA TGCAGCGTTCGGGCTGCTGGGGAGTGGCCCTACGAGCAGTACTTC. Its translation is CSVRAAGEWPYEQYF.

Written as DNA, the CDR3 is TGTGCCAGCAGCTCTCAAGCGGGCGATACAGATACGCAGTATTTT. Its translation is CASSSQAGDTDTQYF. The chain couples TRBV7-2 to TRBJ2-3; maybe TRBD2 (6 bases). The V gene's germline CDR1 is SGHTA and CDR2 FQGNSA. The CDR3 runs 15 residues. V gave up 4 bases and J gave up 3 bases, with 14 bases separating them.